This TCR beta chain was profiled in a study of cytomegalovirus exposure and HLA in healthy donors. Germline CDR1 SGHNT, CDR2 YYREEE (reference sequence). V lost 0 bases, J lost 5 bases, and 7 bases stayed unmatched. The CDR3 is made up of 15 amino acids. Study conclusions and caveats: Later genetic work tied a missense DCLRE1C variant to beta-chain V and J trimming. Rarity marked most TCR sequences, yet some public TCRs occurred in many donors. The authors considered a cluster of highly shared sequence variants likely to be a sequencing artifact. Available immune exposure information was restricted to CMV serostatus only.

Researchers ran the PCR with 60 Vbeta and 13 Jbeta primers. Some clones are missing from TCRdb's copy, which holds only in-frame ones; the method was immunoSEQ multiplex PCR. Its table lists approximately 140,000 clones. Remarks on this clone: Its antigen remains unknown.

The TCR originated in a woman between 50 and 59 years old in good health and CMV-seronegative. The rearrangement joins TRBV5-4 to TRBJ2-5, with 7 bases identical to TRBD2. Sequencing was performed on PBMCs. The CDR3 is CASSLGGEGSETQYF. CDR3 bases: TGTGCCAGCAGCTTGGGGGGGGAGGGCTCCGAGACCCAGTACTTC.